This T cell receptor beta chain originates from a study of CD8 T cells in Susac syndrome. The CDR3 is 14 residues long. V dropped 6 bases and J dropped 0; count of bases not matched to a gene: 4. From germline, CDR1 is ENHRY and CDR2 SYGVKD. RNA totalling roughly 0.45 to 1 ug underwent reverse transcription with random hexamers. A multiplex approach, immunoSEQ multiplex PCR, amplified TCR beta CDR3 across 54 Vbeta and 13 Jbeta. TCRdb recomputed calls from the immunoSEQ multiplex PCR reads with MiXCR, one row per CDR3 protein. The sample includes about 120,000 distinct CDR3 sequences, about 90% seen only once; the top ten take 0.12%. TCR beta sequencing was performed on blood CD8+ and CD4+ T cells. Controls were healthy donors (matched for age and sex). The sample holds one count of this clonotype.

The specimen was CD8+ T cells from PBMCs. This receptor was taken from a human donor in good health. V is TRBV10-3 and J is TRBJ1-1, with 7 bases aligning to TRBD1. Here the CDR3 DNA reads TGTGCCATCAGGGGGACAGCATTGAACACTGAAGCTTTCTTT. Translation: CAIRGTALNTEAFF.